This is a list of T cell receptor beta chains from one sample in a study of CD8+ T cells in alopecia areata. Sequencing was performed with immunoSEQ multiplex PCR; in TCRdb, only in-frame clones are kept and a portion is missing. The sample records 61,000 or so clones, roughly 96% being singletons. This specimen consisted of CD8+ T cells sorted from blood, obtained at week 0. These receptors came from a human donor with alopecia areata. The CDR3 runs from the conserved cysteine through the conserved F or W. The D gene is left open where the match is weak. Where a row states a size, it is once, few, many or the class of an expanded clone; other rows omit it.

>TRBJ2-7|NA|TRBD2|TRBV7-2
TGTGCCAGCAGCTTTACAGCGGGGGGCTACGAGCAGTACTTC
CASSFTAGGYEQYF
>TRBJ2-7|NA|NA|TRBV6-5
TGTGCCAGCAGTTACTTTCAGGGGGGAGACGAGCAGTACTTC
CASSYFQGGDEQYF
>TRBJ2-7|NA|TRBD1|TRBV19
TGTGCCAGTAGTACCGGACAGGGTCCCTACGAGCAGTACTTC
CASSTGQGPYEQYF
>TRBJ2-5|once|NA|TRBV7-2
TGTGCCAGCAGCTTAGAGTTTTGGGGGGCCGAGGAGACCCAGTACTTC
CASSLEFWGAEETQYF
>TRBJ2-7|once|NA|TRBV7-6
TGTGCCAGCAGCTTAGCCCCATGGGGTGAGCAGTACTTC
CASSLAPWGEQYF
>TRBJ2-5|NA|TRBD1|TRBV2
TGTGCCAGCAGTGGGGGACAGGCTTCGAGGACGGACCAGTACTTC
CASSGGQASRTDQYF
>TRBJ1-1|NA|NA|TRBV9
TGTGCCAGCAGCGTAGAAGGAGGCACTGAAGCTTTCTTT
CASSVEGGTEAFF
>TRBJ2-1|NA|TRBD2|TRBV4-1
TGCGCCAGCAGCCGGCGGGAGGGGTCAATGGATGAGCAGTTCTTC
CASSRREGSMDEQFF
>TRBJ1-5|NA|TRBD1|TRBV6-1
TGTGCCAGCAGTGGGCCCCCGGGACAGGGGGAAAATAGCAATCAGCCCCAGCATTTT
CASSGPPGQGENSNQPQHF
>TRBJ1-1|NA|NA|TRBV6-4
TGTGCCAGCAGTCCTACAGCGGGGGAAGGCACTGAAGCTTTCTTT
CASSPTAGEGTEAFF
>TRBJ2-2|once|TRBD1|TRBV7-6
TGTGCCAGCAGCCCCGGGACAGGGGGACAGACCACCGGGGAGCTGTTTTTT
CASSPGTGGQTTGELFF
>TRBJ2-2|NA|TRBD2|TRBV9
TGTGCCAGCAGCGTAGGGGGACTAGCAACCGGGGAGCTGTTTTTT
CASSVGGLATGELFF
>TRBJ2-7|NA|TRBD2|TRBV29-1
TGCAGCGTTGAAATAGCGGGGGGCCCCTACGAGCAGTACTTC
CSVEIAGGPYEQYF
>TRBJ1-5|NA|TRBD1|TRBV7-9
TGTGCCAGCAGCTCTTCCGGCAGGGGGTTAGCCCAGCCCCAGCATTTT
CASSSSGRGLAQPQHF
>TRBJ2-7|NA|NA|TRBV11-3
TGTGCCAGCAGCGCCCCCGGGGACGAGCAGTACTTC
CASSAPGDEQYF
>TRBJ2-2|once|NA|TRBV30
TGTGCCTGGACGACAGAGAACACCGGGGAGCTGTTTTTT
CAWTTENTGELFF
>TRBJ2-3|NA|NA|TRBV9
TGTGCCAGCAGCCAAAGCACAGATACGCAGTATTTT
CASSQSTDTQYF
>TRBJ2-7|NA|NA|TRBV29-1
TGCAGCGTTGAAGACCCCCCTCTGCAGTACTTC
CSVEDPPLQYF
>TRBJ2-7|NA|NA|TRBV7-8
TGTGCCAGCACCGACGGGGGGCTCCACTACGAGCAGTACTTC
CASTDGGLHYEQYF
>TRBJ2-7|NA|NA|TRBV7-6
TGTGCCAGCAGCCCCCCCTCCGGGACAAATACTCCCTACGAGCAGTACTTC
CASSPPSGTNTPYEQYF
>TRBJ2-5|once|NA|TRBV7-6
TGTGCCAGCAGCTTAAACAGCTTCGTAGAGACCCAGTACTTC
CASSLNSFVETQYF
>TRBJ2-7|NA|NA|TRBV4-2
TGTGCCAGCAGCCAAGATAAGGGCAATTCCTACGAGCAGTACTTC
CASSQDKGNSYEQYF
>TRBJ1-5|NA|NA|TRBV10-3
TGTGCCATCAGTGAGTCGACCCGGAATCAGCCCCAGCATTTT
CAISESTRNQPQHF
>TRBJ2-2|NA|NA|TRBV6-1
TGTGCCAGCAGTCCCTCCAGCGCAGCCGGGGAGCTGTTTTTT
CASSPSSAAGELFF
>TRBJ2-7|once|NA|TRBV21-1
TGTGCCAGCAGCGAATACGGGACTAGCACCCCCTACGAGCAGTACTTC
CASSEYGTSTPYEQYF
>TRBJ2-2|NA|NA|TRBV14
TGTGCCAGCAGCCAACACGGGGGTTCGAACACCGGGGAGCTGTTTTTT
CASSQHGGSNTGELFF
>TRBJ2-1|NA|NA|TRBV30
TGTGCCTGGGCCCAATTCTACAATGAGCAGTTCTTC
CAWAQFYNEQFF
>TRBJ2-2|NA|NA|TRBV29-1
TGCAGCGTCACCCTCAATACCGGGGAGCTGTTTTTT
CSVTLNTGELFF
>TRBJ1-6|NA|NA|TRBV7-2
TGTGCCAGCAGCTTAACTAATTCACCCCTCCACTTT
CASSLTNSPLHF
>TRBJ2-5|NA|NA|TRBV4-1
TGCGCCAGCAGCCAATTCGTCGGGGGCGAGGAGACCCAGTACTTC
CASSQFVGGEETQYF
>TRBJ2-5|NA|TRBD1|TRBV6-5
TGTGCCAGCAGTTACGGGACAGGGAAGGAGACCCAGTACTTC
CASSYGTGKETQYF
>TRBJ1-2|NA|NA|TRBV7-9
TGTGCCAGCAGCTTAGGGTACGGGCCTTATGGCTACACCTTC
CASSLGYGPYGYTF
>TRBJ2-5|NA|TRBD1|TRBV4-3
TGCGCCAGCAGCCAAGATAGAGGGGGCGGAGAGACCCAGTACTTC
CASSQDRGGGETQYF
>TRBJ2-7|NA|NA|TRBV2
TGTGCCAGCCTTTCTCGGGGGGCGGACGAGCAGTACTTC
CASLSRGADEQYF
>TRBJ2-7|NA|TRBD1|TRBV19
TGTGCCAGTAGTAAACACAGGGGGTTCCCCTACGAGCAGTACTTC
CASSKHRGFPYEQYF
>TRBJ2-7|NA|NA|TRBV4-2
TGTGCCAGCAGCGGGGAGGTAAACTACGAGCAGTACTTC
CASSGEVNYEQYF
>TRBJ2-1|NA|TRBD2|TRBV2
TGTGCCAGCAGCGGGAGCGGGGGAAACACCTACAATGAGCAGTTCTTC
CASSGSGGNTYNEQFF
>TRBJ2-7|NA|TRBD1|TRBV15
TGTGCCACCAGCAGAAAGACACAGGGGGTCGGTTCCTACGAGCAGTACTTC
CATSRKTQGVGSYEQYF
>TRBJ2-7|once|TRBD1|TRBV4-1
TGCGCCAGCAGCCAAGATCCAGGGGGTGCGAACGAGCAGTACTTC
CASSQDPGGANEQYF
>TRBJ1-5|NA|TRBD1|TRBV10-3
TGTGCCATCAGCGGACAGGGCGATAGCAATCAGCCCCAGCATTTT
CAISGQGDSNQPQHF
>TRBJ2-3|once|TRBD2|TRBV5-1
TGCGCCAGCAGCCAACAGCCACTAGCGGACCCACAGGGTACGCAGTATTTT
CASSQQPLADPQGTQYF
>TRBJ2-5|NA|NA|TRBV5-6
TGTGCCAGCAGCTACCGGGACTCTCAAGAGACCCAGTACTTC
CASSYRDSQETQYF
>TRBJ2-1|NA|NA|TRBV5-1
TGCGCCAGCAATTCGGTCTCCTACAATGAGCAGTTCTTC
CASNSVSYNEQFF
>TRBJ2-1|once|TRBD2|TRBV11-2
TGTGCCAGCCGGGGTAGCGGGGGGGCGAGATACAATGAGCAGTTCTTC
CASRGSGGARYNEQFF
>TRBJ1-5|NA|NA|TRBV13
TGTGCCAGCAGCTTAGGCGAGGACAGAAGCCAGCCCCAGCATTTT
CASSLGEDRSQPQHF
>TRBJ2-2|NA|NA|TRBV5-1
TGCGCCAGCAGCCAAGCCACTGGCAGTCAATACACCGGGGAGCTGTTTTTT
CASSQATGSQYTGELFF
>TRBJ2-7|once|TRBD2|TRBV19
TGTGCCAGTAGTAGCGGGGGACGGGCCTACGGGCAGTACTTC
CASSSGGRAYGQYF
>TRBJ2-7|NA|NA|TRBV7-9
TGTGCCAGCAGCTTAGTAGATCACAGCCCTTCCTACGAGCAGTACTTC
CASSLVDHSPSYEQYF
>TRBJ2-1|NA|NA|TRBV2
TGTGCCAGCAGTGACACCCGCTCCTACAATGAGCAGTTCTTC
CASSDTRSYNEQFF
>TRBJ2-1|NA|TRBD1|TRBV14
TGTGCCAGCAGCCACCGGGACAGGGGTTACAATGAGCAGTTCTTC
CASSHRDRGYNEQFF
>TRBJ2-5|NA|TRBD2|TRBV19
TGTGCCAGTAGCCCAGGTAGCGGGGGGATGGCGACCCAGTACTTC
CASSPGSGGMATQYF
>TRBJ1-4|NA|NA|TRBV4-3
TGCGCCAGCAGCCACAGTGACCTTAATGAAAAACTGTTTTTT
CASSHSDLNEKLFF